These T cell receptor beta chains were read from a single sample in a study of blood T cell repertoires in COVID-19. The table came from immunoSEQ multiplex PCR; TCRdb's copy has only in-frame clones and leaves some out. The table shows 200,000 to 250,000 clones, with about 84% occurring only once. Sequencing was done on a sample of peripheral blood. These receptors originate from a human donor in a cohort sampled during active COVID-19. Each CDR3 is given with its conserved first and last residue. A D gene is named only where the DNA matches it firmly. The size field is filled for only some rows; it gives once, few, many or a size class.

cdr3_nt	cdr3_aa	d_call	j_call	cdr3_length	clone_size	v_call
TGTGCCAGCAGCTTAGTTAGCGGGAGAGAGACCCAGTACTTC	CASSLVSGRETQYF	TRBD2	TRBJ2-5	14	once	TRBV7-9
TGTGCCAGCAGCCAAACAGAGTCTAACTATGGCTACACCTTC	CASSQTESNYGYTF	NA	TRBJ1-2	14	NA	TRBV3-1/TRBV3-2
TGTGCCAGCAGTGACATGACAGGGGCCAGTAACTATGGCTACACCTTC	CASSDMTGASNYGYTF	TRBD1	TRBJ1-2	16	NA	TRBV6-1
TGCGCCAGCAGCTTAAAATCTGGCACAGATACGCAGTATTTT	CASSLKSGTDTQYF	NA	TRBJ2-3	14	NA	TRBV5-1
TGTGCCAGCAGCCAAGGGGACAGGGATCCCCTCCACTTT	CASSQGDRDPLHF	TRBD1	TRBJ1-6	13	NA	TRBV3-1/TRBV3-2
TGTGCCAGCAGTTCCAGACTAGCGGGATCCTACGAGCAGTACTTC	CASSSRLAGSYEQYF	TRBD2	TRBJ2-7	15	NA	TRBV6-2/TRBV6-3
TGTGCCAGCAGTCTAACAGGGGGCTCTGGAAACACCATATATTTT	CASSLTGGSGNTIYF	TRBD1	TRBJ1-3	15	once	TRBV27
TGCGCCAGCAGTGGAACTAGCGGGTATAACAATGAGCAGTTCTTC	CASSGTSGYNNEQFF	TRBD2	TRBJ2-1	15	NA	TRBV10-2
TGTGCCAGCAGCCAAGGCGAGGGCTCTGGGGCCAACGTCCTGACTTTC	CASSQGEGSGANVLTF	NA	TRBJ2-6	16	many	TRBV3-1/TRBV3-2
TGTGCCAGCAGCTTGGAGGGCAGGGAGGTGGCCCAGTACTTC	CASSLEGREVAQYF	NA	TRBJ2-5	14	once	TRBV5-4
TGCGCCAGCAGCTTGAGGGGCTCTGGAAACACCATATATTTT	CASSLRGSGNTIYF	NA	TRBJ1-3	14	once	TRBV5-1
TGTGCCAGCAGCTTTCTCAGACTGGAGCAGTACTTC	CASSFLRLEQYF	NA	TRBJ2-7	12	NA	TRBV5-8
TGTGCCAGCTCACCACCGGCCAGGGTAGGCTGGCAGTTCTTC	CASSPPARVGWQFF	NA	TRBJ2-1	14	NA	TRBV18
TGTGCCAGCAGCTTGTCAGGGGCTGGAAACACCATATATTTT	CASSLSGAGNTIYF	NA	TRBJ1-3	14	NA	TRBV5-4
TGTGCCAGCAGTCCTGTCGACAGGGACTATGGCTACACCTTC	CASSPVDRDYGYTF	TRBD1	TRBJ1-2	14	NA	TRBV27
TGTGCCAGCAGCTTAAACATCCGGGAAGCAGAGACCCAGTACTTC	CASSLNIREAETQYF	NA	TRBJ2-5	15	NA	TRBV7-9
TGTGCCAGCAGTTTTCTCTCGTCGTATCAGCCCCAGCATTTT	CASSFLSSYQPQHF	NA	TRBJ1-5	14	NA	TRBV28
TGTGCCAGTACCCGGACAGCGACCTCCTACGAGCAGTACTTC	CASTRTATSYEQYF	NA	TRBJ2-7	14	few	TRBV19
TGTGCCAGCAGCCCTGACACCCTGAACACTGAAGCTTTCTTT	CASSPDTLNTEAFF	NA	TRBJ1-1	14	NA	TRBV7-2
TGTGCCAGCAGATCCAAGGACAGGGGATGGGGAGAGACCCAGTACTTC	CASRSKDRGWGETQYF	TRBD1	TRBJ2-5	16	NA	TRBV13
TGTGCCAGCACATTGTGCGGGATTGCTGAAGCTTTCTTT	CASTLCGIAEAFF	NA	TRBJ1-1	13	many	TRBV5-7
TGCGCCAGCAGCTTGGAGAGCGCCAACCCTAACTATGGCTACACCTTC	CASSLESANPNYGYTF	NA	TRBJ1-2	16	NA	TRBV5-1
TGTGCCAGCAGTGAAGTAAACAGGGGCTCCTACGAGCAGTACTTC	CASSEVNRGSYEQYF	TRBD1	TRBJ2-7	15	NA	TRBV6-1
TGTGCCAGCAGCTTCACCACAGGGATCTACGAGCAGTACTTC	CASSFTTGIYEQYF	NA	TRBJ2-7	14	NA	TRBV7-9
TGCGCCAGCAGCCCTAACCCCGACAGGGCAGTCTCTTCACCCCTCCACTTT	CASSPNPDRAVSSPLHF	TRBD1	TRBJ1-6	17	NA	TRBV4-3
TGTGCCAGCAGTTTATGGGGACAGGGCCAAGAGACCCAGTACTTC	CASSLWGQGQETQYF	TRBD1	TRBJ2-5	15	NA	TRBV28
TGTGCCAGCAGCGCGCCGGGACTATACAATGAGCAGTTCTTC	CASSAPGLYNEQFF	TRBD2	TRBJ2-1	14	once	TRBV9
TGTGCCACCAGTGATTTGCCGGGGGGAGGAGCCACAGATACGCAGTATTTT	CATSDLPGGGATDTQYF	TRBD2	TRBJ2-3	17	NA	TRBV24-1
TGTGCCAGCAGCAGACGGACAGCCCAAGAGACCCAGTACTTC	CASSRRTAQETQYF	NA	TRBJ2-5	14	NA	TRBV5-6
TGTGCCAGCAGCTTAGGGGGGCGGTTTGACTACACCTTC	CASSLGGRFDYTF	NA	TRBJ1-2	13	many	TRBV13
TGTGCCAGCAGTCTCCTTAGGGCGAGGGGGACAGGGGGCTCTGGGGCCAACGTCCTGACTTTC	CASSLLRARGTGGSGANVLTF	TRBD1	TRBJ2-6	21	NA	TRBV28
TGTGCCAGCAGTTTCCCGGACAGGAGTAATTCACCCCTCCACTTT	CASSFPDRSNSPLHF	TRBD1	TRBJ1-6	15	NA	TRBV28
TGTGCCAGCAGTAACCGCGGAGGCGGGGTAGGCGATGAGCAGTTCTTC	CASSNRGGGVGDEQFF	NA	TRBJ2-1	16	NA	TRBV2
TGTGCCAGCAGTTCTCCCAGGAATACGCAGTATTTT	CASSSPRNTQYF	NA	TRBJ2-3	12	NA	TRBV6-6
TGTGCCAGTAGTATAACGGAGACTAGCTCCTCCTACGAGCAGTACTTC	CASSITETSSSYEQYF	TRBD2	TRBJ2-7	16	NA	TRBV19
TGTGCCAGCAGTTACTCCGGACAGGGGGCGGCGGAGACCCAGTACTTC	CASSYSGQGAAETQYF	TRBD1	TRBJ2-5	16	NA	TRBV6-5
TGTGCCAGTAGTTCATTAGCGGAACCTCCCTACGAGCAGTACTTC	CASSSLAEPPYEQYF	NA	TRBJ2-7	15	NA	TRBV19
TGTGCCAGCAGAAGGGACAGGGTCCCGACCCAGTACTTC	CASRRDRVPTQYF	TRBD1	TRBJ2-5	13	NA	TRBV6-5
TGTGCCAGCAGCTTAGAAGCAGGGGGCTGGACCACAGATACGCAGTATTTT	CASSLEAGGWTTDTQYF	TRBD1	TRBJ2-3	17	NA	TRBV7-9
TGTGCCAGCAGTTACTCGGAGCGGGAGCAGTTCTTC	CASSYSEREQFF	NA	TRBJ2-1	12	NA	TRBV6-5
TGTGCCAGCACCAGTGGGACTTTAACCTACGAGCAGTACTTC	CASTSGTLTYEQYF	NA	TRBJ2-7	14	NA	TRBV28